Following are 3 T cell receptor beta chains from one sample sequenced in a study of Ad26.COV2.S vaccination and SARS-CoV-2 variants. The treatment was: 15 to 20 received Ad26.COV2.S at low or high dose, single or two shots; roughly five received placebo; per-sample allocation not given. Repertoires come from day 63 after the first vaccine or placebo injection. Libraries were prepared by immunoSEQ multiplex PCR; TCRdb keeps only in-frame clonotypes and omits some of them. The sample records hundreds of thousands of clones, 75% to 95% being singletons. The sequenced sample was peripheral blood, obtained in a trial of Ad26.COV2.S vaccine versus placebo. These receptor sequences come from a person between 18 and 65 years old who received the Ad26.COV2.S COVID-19 vaccine or a placebo.

This sequence joins TRBV3-1 (or the pseudogene TRBV3-2) and TRBJ1-6, with 8 bases that match TRBD1. The CDR3 length is 15 residues. The J segment lost 8 bases and the V segment lost 3 bases, leaving 6 bases of the junction unmatched. Germline assignment: CDR1 LGHDT and CDR2 YNNKEL (reference sequence). The DNA of the CDR3 is TGTGCCAGCAGCCACGCACAGGGGGGTGATTCACCCCTCCACTTT. It yields the protein CASSHAQGGDSPLHF.

This chain uses TRBV3-1 (or the pseudogene TRBV3-2) with TRBJ1-1; D is uncertain. V lost 1 base and J lost 2, with 8 bases in between. The CDR3 length is 14 residues. The germline gives CDR1 LGHDT, CDR2 YNNKEL (reference sequence). CDR3 nucleotides: TGTGCCAGCAGCCAAGTCTACAGTAACACTGAAGCTTTCTTT. Translated, it gives CASSQVYSNTEAFF.

The chain has TRBV5-8 and TRBJ1-6; no clear D. Trimming stripped 3 bases from V and 11 bases from J, with 9 bases between. The CDR3 is 12 amino acids. Germline V lookup: CDR1 SGHTS, CDR2 YDEGEE. CDR3 DNA sequence: TGTGCCAGCAGCTCCCAAATTCCACCCCTCCACTTT. This gives the protein CASSSQIPPLHF.